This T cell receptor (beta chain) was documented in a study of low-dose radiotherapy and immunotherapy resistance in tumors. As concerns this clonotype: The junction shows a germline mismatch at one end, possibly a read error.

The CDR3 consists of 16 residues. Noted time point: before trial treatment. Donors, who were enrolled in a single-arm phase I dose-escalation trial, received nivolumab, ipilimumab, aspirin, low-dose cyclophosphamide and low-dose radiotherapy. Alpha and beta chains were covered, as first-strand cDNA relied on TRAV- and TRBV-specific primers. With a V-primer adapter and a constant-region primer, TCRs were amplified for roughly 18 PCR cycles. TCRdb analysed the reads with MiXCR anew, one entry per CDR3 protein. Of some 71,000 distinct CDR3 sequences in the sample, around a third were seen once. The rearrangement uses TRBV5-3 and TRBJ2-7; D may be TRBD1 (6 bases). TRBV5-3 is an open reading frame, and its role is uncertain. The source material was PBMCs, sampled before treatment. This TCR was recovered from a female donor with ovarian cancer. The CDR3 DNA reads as TGTGCCAGCAGCTCCTCCCTGGGGACACTGACTTACGAGCAGTACTTC. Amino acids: CASSSSLGTLTYEQYF.